These 3 T cell receptor beta chains were all obtained from the same sample, sequenced in a study of blood T cell repertoires in COVID-19. Profiling relied on immunoSEQ multiplex PCR, and the TCRdb table lists in-frame clones only, not all of them. The data hold some 500,000 clones, with 88% observed a single time. Sequencing input: PBMCs or T cells enriched from blood (not recorded which). The receptors come from a woman between 35 and 50 years old who had recovered from COVID-19.

The chain employs TRBV7-9 and TRBJ1-1; TRBD1 matches at 8 bases. This CDR3 is 12 amino acids long. The trim removed 6 bases at V and 7 bases at J, leaving 4 bases unmatched. CDR1 is SEHNR, CDR2 FQNEAQ, per germline (reference sequence). The CDR3 DNA sequence: TGTGCCAGCAGTCGACAGGGGATTGAAGCTTTCTTT. Its protein product is CASSRQGIEAFF.

V usage is TRBV18 and J usage is TRBJ2-4; 9 bases match TRBD1. CDR1 is KGHSH, CDR2 LQKENI, per germline. The V segment lost 5 bases and the J segment 0 bases; nucleotides outside the gene matches: 8. This CDR3 has 17 residues. CDR3 bases: TGTGCCAGCTCAACTTATGAACAGGGGGCAGCCAAAAACATTCAGTACTTC. It encodes CASSTYEQGAAKNIQYF.

The V and J genes are TRBV20-1 and TRBJ2-4; 7 bases line up with TRBD2. CDR1 and CDR2 from the germline V gene are DFQATT and SNEGSKA (reference sequence). The CDR3 runs 13 residues. V lost 3 bases to trimming and J lost 6 bases; unmatched junction nucleotides: 5. This CDR3 reads CSASFPGGNIQYF. The CDR3 coding sequence is TGCAGTGCTAGTTTCCCGGGAGGAAACATTCAGTACTTC.